This T cell receptor beta chain was sequenced during a study of cytomegalovirus exposure and HLA in healthy donors. The table came from immunoSEQ multiplex PCR; TCRdb's copy has only in-frame clones and leaves some out. Of over 100,000 clones listed, about 90% are singletons. CDR3 length equals 15 residues. CDR1 and CDR2 (germline): LGHNT, FRNRAP. V dropped 0 bases and J dropped 3 bases, with 9 bases sitting between them. This TCR came from a young man in good health and CMV-seronegative. Source material: PBMCs. The genes are TRBV12-5 and TRBJ1-3; D not certain. CDR3 sequence reads: CASGLVGPGGNTIYF. DNA for the CDR3: TGTGCTAGTGGTTTGGTAGGCCCGGGTGGAAACACCATATATTTT.